This TCR beta chain was observed in a study of response to subunit inactivated influenza vaccine. This clonotype was seen repeatedly, ten times or more. TCRdb called the RT-PCR reads again in MiXCR, with one record for every CDR3 protein. The sample consists of 150,000 to 200,000 distinct CDR3 sequences, roughly 12% of them appearing once. The V gene lost 0 bases and the J gene lost 4 bases, with 9 bases spanning the gap. Germline V gene lookup returns CDR1 MGHRA and CDR2 YSYEKL. This CDR3 comprises 14 residues. The same data also went into a second study, on T cells expressing NK-cell markers. This second report adds: Synthesis of TCR beta cDNA relied on 5'RACE template switching carrying UMIs. Source material for TCR beta repertoires consisted of sorted CD3+CD56+NKG2C+, CD3+CD56+NKG2C- and CD3+CD56-NKG2C+ T cells. Seven donors tested HCMV-seropositive and one tested seronegative among the eight sequenced. The use of an anti-gamma-delta TCR antibody, which was added in several experiments, restricted sorting to T cells expressing alpha-beta TCR. Dominant NKG2C+ clonotypes were found to form about 1.0-7.5% of CD8+ T cells in several donors.

The TCR was taken from a man aged 45-65 years who received an inactivated influenza vaccine. The sample consisted of CD8+ T cells sorted from PBMCs, taken 11 to 12 days after vaccination. The chain couples TRBV4-1 to TRBJ1-2; D is possibly TRBD1 (6 bases). For the CDR3, the DNA is TGCGCCAGCAGCCAAGATACAGGGATCTATGGCTACACCTTC. It is translated as CASSQDTGIYGYTF.